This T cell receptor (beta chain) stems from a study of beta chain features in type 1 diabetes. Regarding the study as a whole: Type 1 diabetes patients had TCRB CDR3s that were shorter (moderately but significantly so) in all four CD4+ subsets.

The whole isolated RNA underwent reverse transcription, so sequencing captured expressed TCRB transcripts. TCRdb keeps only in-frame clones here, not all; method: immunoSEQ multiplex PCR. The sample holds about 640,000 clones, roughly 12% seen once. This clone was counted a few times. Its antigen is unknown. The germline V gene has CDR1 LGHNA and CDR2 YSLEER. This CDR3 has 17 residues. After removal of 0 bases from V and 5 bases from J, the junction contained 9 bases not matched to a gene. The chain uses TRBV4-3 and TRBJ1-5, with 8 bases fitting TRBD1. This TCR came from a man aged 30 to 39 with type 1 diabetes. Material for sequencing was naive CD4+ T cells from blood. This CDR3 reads CASSQEALGQGYQPQHF. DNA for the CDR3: TGCGCCAGCAGCCAAGAAGCCCTCGGACAGGGATATCAGCCCCAGCATTTT.